Shown below are 19 T cell receptor beta chains from a single sample sequenced in a study of T-cell reconstitution after alpha-beta-depleted transplantation in children. Using unique molecular identifiers, the investigators prepared the TCRbeta library. From the PCR reads, TCRdb called clonotypes with MiXCR, one entry per CDR3 protein. There are fewer than 750,000 distinct CDR3 sequences in the sample; 20% to 30% occur only once, and 36% lies in the top ten. The sequencing used PBMCs, collected before TCRalphabeta/CD19-depleted stem cell transplant. These receptors all come from a boy under two years old with Wiskott-Aldrich syndrome, due to receive a stem cell transplant.

The chain couples TRBV5-1 to TRBJ2-7; 9 bases fit TRBD1. V shed 4 bases, J shed 5 bases, and the junction held 10 bases outside the gene matches. Germline CDR1 SGHRS, CDR2 YFSETQ. The CDR3 covers 15 residues. This CDR3 reads CASSDLGQGRDEQYF. The CDR3 DNA is TGCGCCAGCAGCGATCTCGGACAGGGGCGAGACGAGCAGTACTTC.

The rearrangement joins TRBV29-1 to TRBJ1-3, with D unresolved. The ends were cut back, 4 bases at V and 0 bases at J, with 4 bases in the middle. This CDR3 has 12 amino acids. The V gene's germline CDR1 is SQVTM and CDR2 ANQGSEA. The CDR3 DNA reads TGCAGCGTTGGAGACTCTGGAAACACCATATATTTT. This codes for CSVGDSGNTIYF.

This chain links TRBV12-3 or TRBV12-4 with TRBJ1-1; D gene unclear. CDR3 length: 12 amino acids. Trimming pared 3 bases from V and 5 bases from J, leaving 7 bases between. The CDR3 protein is CASSFWETEAFF. Written as DNA, the CDR3 is TGTGCCAGCAGTTTTTGGGAGACTGAAGCTTTCTTT.

This clonotype was seen only a few times. The V call is TRBV28, the J call TRBJ2-7; D not certain. CDR1 and CDR2 from the germline V gene are MDHEN and SYDVKM. This CDR3 is 16 amino acids long. V was pared by 2 bases and J by 3 bases, with 17 bases between. The DNA for the CDR3 is TGTGCCAGCAGTTTACGGGCCCCCTGGCCCAACTACGAGCAGTACTTC. Protein sequence: CASSLRAPWPNYEQYF.

Only a few counts were recorded for this clonotype. The V call is TRBV18, the J call TRBJ2-3, with D possibly matching TRBD2 (5 bases). The CDR3 has 16 amino acids. Germline CDR1 is KGHSH and CDR2 is LQKENI. Trimming took 1 base from V and 2 from J, leaving 13 bases between them. CDR3 residues: CASSPRPAGATDTQYF. CDR3 nucleotides: TGTGCCAGCTCACCACGTCCGGCGGGCGCCACAGATACGCAGTATTTT. The complete variable domain, with remaining parts taken from reference TRBV18 and TRBJ2-3, reads NAGVMQNPRHLVRRRGQEARLRCSPMKGHSHVYWYRQLPEEGLKFMVYLQKENIIDESGMPKERFSAEFPKEGPSILRIQQVVRGDSAAYFCASSPRPAGATDTQYFGPGTRLTVL.

V gene TRBV28 combines with J gene TRBJ2-7, with 9 bases matching TRBD2. With 8 bases clipped from V and 0 bases from J, the junction kept 14 bases outside the gene matches. Per the germline V gene, CDR1 is MDHEN and CDR2 is SYDVKM. This CDR3 has 17 amino acids. The DNA of the CDR3 is TGTGCCAGCGGGGAGACTAGCGGTTTCTTACTCTCCTACGAGCAGTACTTC. Residues: CASGETSGFLLSYEQYF.

This clonotype was counted a few times. The chain is built from TRBV5-1 and TRBJ1-2; 11 positions match TRBD1. Germline-derived CDR1 and CDR2 are SGHRS and YFSETQ. This CDR3 spans 13 amino acids. V lost 4 bases and J lost 13; bases outside the gene matches: 9. CDR3 sequence reads: CASSTGTGGIRTF. CDR3 DNA sequence: TGCGCCAGCAGCACTGGGACAGGGGGGATCCGCACCTTC.

V is TRBV6-5 and J is TRBJ2-1, with D perhaps matching TRBD1 (5 bases). Trimming took off 3 bases at V and 0 bases at J, with 9 bases between the two ends. Per the germline V gene, CDR1 is MNHEY and CDR2 is SVGAGI. CDR3 length: 15 amino acids. The CDR3: CASSYGHHSYNEQFF. The CDR3 DNA reads TGTGCCAGCAGTTATGGACATCACTCCTACAATGAGCAGTTCTTC.

V is TRBV5-4 and J is TRBJ2-5; D gene uncertain. Between the trimmed V and J ends, which lost 4 bases and 1 base, there was a span of 14 bases. CDR3 length: 15 amino acids. CDR1 is SGHNT, CDR2 YYREEE, per germline (reference sequence). DNA for the CDR3: TGTGCCAGCAGCCGTGGACCAGGCCCCCAAGAGACCCAGTACTTC. Protein product: CASSRGPGPQETQYF.

This clonotype was observed a few times. J is TRBJ1-1 and V is TRBV6-5, with D unresolved. The germline V gene encodes CDR1 MNHEY and CDR2 SVGAGI. V was pared by 6 bases and J by 0 bases, with 5 bases between. The CDR3 has 12 residues. The DNA of the CDR3 is TGTGCCAGCAGGGACCTGAACACTGAAGCTTTCTTT. Translation: CASRDLNTEAFF.

The DNA for the CDR3 is TGTGCCACCAGCGAGACTAGCGGGAGTACAGATACGCAGTATTTT. This gives the protein CATSETSGSTDTQYF. The chain is built from TRBV24-1 and TRBJ2-3; TRBD2 matches at 12 bases. This CDR3 is 15 amino acids long. V dropped 7 bases and J dropped 3; count of bases not matched to a gene: 4. In germline, CDR1 is KGHDR, CDR2 SFDVKD.

The V gene is TRBV28, the J gene TRBJ1-1, with 11 positions matching TRBD1. V dropped 6 bases and J dropped 4; count of bases not matched to a gene: 16. The germline CDR1 and CDR2 sequences are MDHEN and SYDVKM. The CDR3 consists of 18 residues. DNA of the CDR3: TGTGCCAGCAGAAGTGGACAGGGGGCGCTGGGAGGTCGCACTGAAGCTTTCTTT. Protein product: CASRSGQGALGGRTEAFF.

This clonotype turned up a few times. A junction boundary mismatches the germline segment, possibly from a read error. DNA of the CDR3: TGCAGTGCCAGAGGCGGGAGGGCCTCCGGGGAGCTGTTTTTT. Protein sequence: CSARGGRASGELFF. V usage is TRBV20-1 and J usage is TRBJ2-2, with 9 bases fitting TRBD2. This CDR3 spans 14 amino acids. Germline CDR1 and CDR2: DFQATT and SNEGSKA (reference sequence).

There are a few counts of this clonotype. This chain joins TRBV11-2 and TRBJ1-1; D perhaps matches TRBD1 (5 bases). V was clipped by 7 bases and J by 4 bases, with 16 bases between them. Germline CDR1 and CDR2: SGHAT and FQNNGV. CDR3 length equals 14 residues. Here the CDR3 reads CASIHRGGSTEAFF. As DNA, the CDR3 is TGTGCCAGCATCCATCGTGGGGGGAGCACTGAAGCTTTCTTT.

J is TRBJ2-7 and V is TRBV7-9; 8 bases are a match to TRBD2. J gave up 3 bases and V 5 bases, and 12 bases lay outside the gene matches. The CDR3 extends over 16 amino acids. Germline V gene data show CDR1 as SEHNR and CDR2 as FQNEAQ (reference sequence). This chain's CDR3 is CASSRLGAGGGYEQYF. The CDR3 DNA reads TGTGCCAGCAGCCGCCTTGGGGCGGGAGGTGGCTACGAGCAGTACTTC.

The V call is TRBV6-2 or TRBV6-3, the J call TRBJ2-2; the match to TRBD2 covers 7 bases. The V and J ends lost 4 bases and 4 bases, in that order; junction bases with no gene match: 12. CDR1 is MNHEY and CDR2 is SVGEGT in the germline V gene. This CDR3 region has 17 residues. The CDR3 DNA is TGTGCCAGCAGTTTAAGTGCGGCGGGAGTATTCACCGGGGAGCTGTTTTTT. As protein: CASSLSAAGVFTGELFF.

The sample holds a few counts of this clonotype. The CDR3 spells CASSSKGGGRAGDGSYNEQFF. DNA of the CDR3: TGCGCCAGCAGCTCGAAGGGCGGGGGGAGAGCGGGAGATGGATCCTACAATGAGCAGTTCTTC. The chain is built from TRBV5-1 and TRBJ2-1; 8 bases agree with TRBD2. Per germline, CDR1 SGHRS and CDR2 YFSETQ. The CDR3 sequence is 21 residues long. V was clipped by 3 bases and J by 1 base; unmatched bases: 21.

The V and J genes are TRBV5-1 and TRBJ2-3; 9 nucleotides agree with TRBD1. Unmatched junction bases numbered 4, after V lost 0 bases and J lost 5 bases. CDR1 and CDR2 from the germline V gene are SGHRS and YFSETQ. This CDR3 comprises 15 residues. For the CDR3, the DNA is TGCGCCAGCAGCTTGGAACGGACAGGGGTAGATACGCAGTATTTT. It encodes CASSLERTGVDTQYF.

This clonotype occurred a few times. The chain is built from TRBV7-9 and TRBJ1-1, with D tentatively TRBD1 (5 bases). Trimming removed 5 bases at V and 4 bases at J, with 14 bases between. The CDR3 is made up of 14 amino acids. Germline CDR1 SEHNR, CDR2 FQNEAQ (reference sequence). The CDR3 here is CASSPRGAGTEAFF. The CDR3 nucleotides are TGTGCCAGCAGCCCCCGAGGGGCGGGCACTGAAGCTTTCTTT.